Here is one T cell receptor beta chain with its context. These data belong to a study of blood T cell repertoires in COVID-19. Study as a whole: Researchers got acute and convalescent COVID-19 samples from the United States, Italy and Spain.

V gave up 3 bases and J gave up 0 bases, with 12 bases separating them. The CDR3 contains 15 residues. From germline, CDR1 is MNHEY and CDR2 SVGAGI. Study processing details: Amplification of reference gene primers provided the estimated nucleated cell counts. Assay used: immunoSEQ multiplex PCR; TCRdb lists only in-frame clones, some missing. V, J and clone size derive from that table, while D and trimming were established from the DNA sequence. The sample lists 25,000 to 35,000 clones; roughly 80% were seen once. Sequencing input: peripheral blood. The V and J genes are TRBV6-5 and TRBJ2-7; no reliable D call. This receptor was identified in a man aged 65 to 85 with active COVID-19. The CDR3 region is CASSYYSETSYEQYF. CDR3 coding DNA: TGTGCCAGCAGTTATTATTCGGAGACCTCCTACGAGCAGTACTTC.